This T cell receptor beta chain was recorded in a study of blood T cell repertoires in COVID-19. Study information: The United States, Italy and Spain supplied acute and convalescent COVID-19 samples.

The V and J ends lost 8 bases and 9 bases respectively, with 26 bases between them. Looked up from germline, CDR1 is GTSNPN and CDR2 is SVGIG (reference sequence). The CDR3 is 16 amino acids. Sequencing was performed with immunoSEQ multiplex PCR; in TCRdb, only in-frame clones are kept and a portion is missing. The sample includes 250,000 to 350,000 clones, around 90% of them seen just once. The material sequenced was peripheral blood. This sequence was found in a man younger than 35 with active or convalescent COVID-19. The rearrangement links TRBV30 to TRBJ1-6, with a tentative D call TRBD1 (5 bases). CDR3 residues: CAKIPGKTLRRSPLHF. The CDR3, as DNA: TGTGCCAAGATCCCAGGGAAGACACTAAGACGTTCACCCCTCCACTTT.